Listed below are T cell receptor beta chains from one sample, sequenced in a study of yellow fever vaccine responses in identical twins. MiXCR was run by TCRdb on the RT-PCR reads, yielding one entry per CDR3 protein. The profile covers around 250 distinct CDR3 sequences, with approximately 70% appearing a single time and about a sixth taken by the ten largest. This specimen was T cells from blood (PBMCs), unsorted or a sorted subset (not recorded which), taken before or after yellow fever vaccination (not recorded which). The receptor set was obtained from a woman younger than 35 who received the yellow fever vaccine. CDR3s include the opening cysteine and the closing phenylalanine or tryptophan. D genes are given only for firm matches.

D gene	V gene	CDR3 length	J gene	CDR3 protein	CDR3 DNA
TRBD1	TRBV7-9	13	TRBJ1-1	CASSLGQETEAFF	TGTGCCAGCAGCTTGGGACAGGAAACTGAAGCTTTCTTT
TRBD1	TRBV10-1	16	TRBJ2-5	CASSESPGQGQETQYF	TGCGCCAGCAGTGAGTCCCCCGGACAGGGCCAAGAGACCCAGTACTTC
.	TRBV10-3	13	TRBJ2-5	CAISERQQETQYF	TGTGCCATCAGTGAGAGGCAGCAAGAGACCCAGTACTTC
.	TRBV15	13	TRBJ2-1	CATSRVGYNEQFF	TGTGCCACCAGCAGAGTGGGCTACAATGAGCAGTTCTTC
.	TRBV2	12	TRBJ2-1	CASSRRDNEQFF	TGTGCCAGCAGTCGCAGGGACAATGAGCAGTTCTTC